Given below is one T cell receptor beta chain in context. The antigen remains unidentified. The data stem from a study of CD8+CD57+ T cells in acquired aplastic anemia. About the study: Sorted CD4+ and CD8+ cell DNA averaged around 3 ug.

Patients sequenced had flow cytometry evidence of CD8+CD57+ cell expansion. Blood sampling was performed on the patients, and none of them had received therapy by then. Broader study findings: The same twenty-nine CD8+ CDR3 sequences occurred in patients and in controls.

With 6 bases removed from V and 2 bases from J, the gap between germline ends came to 4 bases. This CDR3 contains 12 residues. Genomic DNA was employed as the template in profiling TCR beta VDJ and CDR3. TCRdb ran MiXCR on the reads and lists one entry per CDR3 protein. The sample has 150,000 to 200,000 distinct CDR3 sequences, under 55% seen once; the top ten hold around 2.9%. The chain has TRBV12-3 or TRBV12-4 and TRBJ2-2; no clear D gene. Material: sorted CD4+, CD8+, or CD8+CD57+ T cells (not recorded which) from PBMCs. This TCR was sampled from a human donor with aplastic anemia. CDR3 region: CASRFNTGELFF. CDR3 in DNA: TGTGCCAGCAGGTTTAACACCGGGGAGCTGTTTTTT.